The 4 T cell receptor beta chains given below trace back to one sample, sequenced in a study of T cell responses to AZD1222 COVID-19 vaccine. TCRdb's copy holds only in-frame clones and misses some; the assay was immunoSEQ multiplex PCR. The sample holds about 92,000 clones; roughly 88% are singletons and the top ten take roughly 24%. This specimen consisted of peripheral blood, obtained on day 0 of AZD1222 vaccination. The receptors come from an adult in good health.

The rearrangement uses TRBV11-2 and TRBJ2-7, with TRBD1 matching over 7 bases. CDR1 is SGHAT and CDR2 is FQNNGV in the germline V gene. This CDR3 comprises 18 residues. The junction had 15 bases not matched to a gene; V was cut back by 4 bases and J by 0 bases. The CDR3 nucleotides read TGTGCCAGCAGCTCCCGGGACAGACAATTAATACGCTCCTACGAGCAGTACTTC. It translates to CASSSRDRQLIRSYEQYF.

The chain carries TRBV4-3 and TRBJ2-3; D perhaps matches TRBD1 (5 bases). The germline V gene has CDR1 LGHNA and CDR2 YSLEER. The V and J ends lost 3 bases and 1 base respectively, with 5 bases between them. The CDR3 totals 13 residues. The CDR3 loop is CASSHRGTDTQYF. The DNA of the CDR3 is TGCGCCAGCAGCCACAGGGGCACAGATACGCAGTATTTT.

This chain links TRBV5-6 with TRBJ2-3; 8 bases map to TRBD1. The CDR3 consists of 16 residues. The germline V gene encodes CDR1 SGHDT and CDR2 YYEEEE. V was clipped by 1 base and J by 2 bases; unmatched bases: 6. CDR3 protein: CASSLSDRGPTDTQYF. CDR3 coding DNA: TGTGCCAGCAGCTTGAGCGACAGGGGACCCACAGATACGCAGTATTTT.

The chain employs TRBV28 and TRBJ1-4; D gene uncertain. V was cut by 4 bases and J by 4 bases, with 13 bases left in between. CDR1 MDHEN and CDR2 SYDVKM come from the germline V gene. The CDR3 length is 15 residues. In DNA, the CDR3 is TGTGCCAGCAGTTCTGAGAGGGTGAATAATGAAAAACTGTTTTTT. Its protein is CASSSERVNNEKLFF.